The next 10 T cell receptor beta chains were all read from a single sample in a study of blood T cell repertoires in COVID-19. Libraries were prepared by immunoSEQ multiplex PCR; TCRdb keeps only in-frame clonotypes and omits some of them. In the table there are a few hundred thousand clones, roughly 88% of which are singletons. The sample consisted of peripheral blood. These receptors originate from a young woman with COVID-19, enrolled during active disease.

This clone was recorded only once. The V call is TRBV6-5, the J call TRBJ2-3; D is perhaps TRBD2 (5 bases). Deletions cut 4 bases from V and 1 base from J, with 9 bases between. The CDR3 is made up of 14 amino acids. The germline V gene encodes CDR1 MNHEY and CDR2 SVGAGI. The CDR3 DNA reads as TGTGCCAGCAGTTGGCTCGGGGGCACAGATACGCAGTATTTT. As protein: CASSWLGGTDTQYF.

This clone was recorded only once. In DNA form, the CDR3 reads TGCGCCAGCAGCTCCACCGGGACAGGGGGCTACGAGCAGTACTTC. Translated: CASSSTGTGGYEQYF. The gene calls are TRBV5-1 and TRBJ2-7, with 11 bases fitting TRBD1. Germline-derived CDR1 and CDR2 are SGHRS and YFSETQ. V lost 3 bases and J lost 3; bases outside the gene matches: 5. The CDR3 has 15 residues.

This clone was observed a few times. The chain recombines TRBV27 with TRBJ1-2; D possibly corresponds to TRBD1 (5 bases). V lost 8 bases, J lost 4 bases, and 17 bases lay in between. CDR1 and CDR2 (germline): MNHEY, SMNVEV (reference sequence). CDR3 length: 14 amino acids. The CDR3 loop reads CASAEEGLSYGYTF. The CDR3 DNA reads TGTGCCAGCGCCGAGGAGGGGTTAAGCTATGGCTACACCTTC.

The chain employs TRBV3-1 (or the pseudogene TRBV3-2) and TRBJ2-3; TRBD2 matches 9 bases. V was pared by 4 bases and J by 10 bases, with 12 bases of the junction left unmatched. Per germline, CDR1 LGHDT and CDR2 YNNKEL (reference sequence). CDR3 length: 15 residues. In nucleotides, the CDR3 is TGTGCCAGCAGCCGGGTGGCGGGGGGGCTGAGGTCGCAGTATTTT. Amino acid sequence: CASSRVAGGLRSQYF.

The rearrangement links TRBV11-2 to TRBJ2-2; 7 bases agree with TRBD1. Per germline, CDR1 SGHAT and CDR2 FQNNGV. The J segment lost 4 bases and the V segment lost 5 bases, leaving 4 bases of the junction unmatched. CDR3 length equals 14 residues. CDR3 region: CASSVGQSTGELFF. The DNA for the CDR3 is TGTGCCAGCAGCGTGGGACAGTCCACCGGGGAGCTGTTTTTT.

The V call is TRBV2, the J call TRBJ1-5; D gene uncertain. This CDR3 spans 15 amino acids. V was pared by 4 bases and J by 4 bases, with 14 bases between. Germline V lookup: CDR1 SNHLY, CDR2 FYNNEI. For the CDR3, the DNA is TGTGCCAGCAGTGCTGGACTGTTCGATAATCAGCCCCAGCATTTT. This codes for CASSAGLFDNQPQHF.

V usage is TRBV12-3 or TRBV12-4 and J usage is TRBJ1-2, with a weak D call TRBD1 (5 bases). The CDR3 runs to 11 residues. V was pared by 6 bases and J by 8 bases, with 10 bases between. The CDR3 reads CASSLGGGYTF. DNA for the CDR3: TGTGCCAGCAGCCTGGGGGGAGGCTACACCTTC.

The V gene is TRBV7-2, the J gene TRBJ1-2, with a tentative D call TRBD1 (6 bases). Germline V gene data show CDR1 as SGHTA and CDR2 as FQGNSA. V dropped 1 base and J dropped 7 bases, with 13 bases sitting between them. This CDR3 spans 14 amino acids. CDR3 amino acids: CASSLGAGERGYTF. The CDR3 coding sequence is TGTGCCAGCAGCTTAGGAGCAGGGGAGCGTGGCTACACCTTC.

The V gene is TRBV7-2, the J gene TRBJ2-1; 7 bases line up with TRBD2. Unmatched junction bases numbered 0, after V lost 1 base and J lost 0 bases. From germline, CDR1 is SGHTA and CDR2 FQGNSA. The CDR3 loop spans 15 amino acids. The CDR3 nucleotides read TGTGCCAGCAGCTTAGGGGGGGGCTCCTACAATGAGCAGTTCTTC. This codes for CASSLGGGSYNEQFF.

The chain carries TRBV6-1 and TRBJ1-1; D not certain. Germline CDR1 is MNHNS and CDR2 is SASEGT. This CDR3 has 13 amino acids. The ends were cut back, 2 bases at V and 3 bases at J, with 7 bases in the middle. CDR3 DNA sequence: TGTGCCAGCAGTGAATTCGGAGACACTGAAGCTTTCTTT. Amino acids: CASSEFGDTEAFF.